These 9 T cell receptor beta chains were sequenced from one sample in a study of PD-1 blockade in mismatch repair-deficient tumors. Assay: immunoSEQ multiplex PCR; the TCRdb copy retains only in-frame clones and omits some. The sample contains more than 50,000 clones, roughly 88% of which appear only once. The material sequenced was peripheral blood, taken 52 weeks after starting pembrolizumab. The receptors derive from an adult with mismatch repair-deficient cancer.

A single count supports this clone. The chain is built from TRBV2 and TRBJ1-2; maybe TRBD1 (6 bases). V was trimmed by 2 bases and J by 6 bases, leaving 16 bases between them. In germline, CDR1 is SNHLY, CDR2 FYNNEI. This CDR3 has 15 residues. CDR3 sequence: CASSEFLGASNGYTF. In DNA form, the CDR3 reads TGTGCCAGCAGTGAATTTTTGGGGGCCTCTAATGGCTACACCTTC. Based on the CDR3 plus reference TRBV2 and TRBJ1-2, the full variable domain is EPEVTQTPSHQVTQMGQEVILRCVPISNHLYFYWYRQILGQKVEFLVSFYNNEISEKSEIFDDQFSVERPDGSNFTLKIRSTKLEDSAMYFCASSEFLGASNGYTFGSGTRLTVV.

The chain couples TRBV7-8 to TRBJ2-7; D perhaps matches TRBD1 (5 bases). Germline V gene lookup returns CDR1 SGHVS and CDR2 FQNEAQ. The CDR3 has 12 residues. Deletions cut 1 base from V and 7 bases from J, with 8 bases between. This CDR3 reads CASSLVSGEQYF. CDR3 sequence (DNA): TGTGCCAGCAGCTTAGTGTCAGGGGAGCAGTACTTC.

The chain has TRBV30 and TRBJ2-5; 7 positions match TRBD1. Losses at the gene ends were 8 bases for V and 1 base for J; bases not matched to a gene: 10. The CDR3 is 14 amino acids. Germline V gives CDR1 GTSNPN, CDR2 SVGIG (reference sequence). The CDR3 here is CAVRTWDSQETQYF. The CDR3 DNA reads as TGTGCCGTGAGAACTTGGGACAGCCAAGAGACCCAGTACTTC.

V gene TRBV10-3 combines with J gene TRBJ2-3, with D maybe TRBD1 (6 bases). Germline CDR1 and CDR2: ENHRY and SYGVKD. The CDR3 sequence is 16 residues long. The germline V and J ends were trimmed by 4 bases and 6 bases, with 20 bases remaining between them. CDR3 bases: TGTGCCATCAGTGGTTTCGACAGGAGATTTCCGGATACGCAGTATTTT. It encodes CAISGFDRRFPDTQYF.

In its sample, this clone was seen once. The V call is TRBV20-1, the J call TRBJ1-2; D ambiguous. CDR1 is DFQATT, CDR2 SNEGSKA, per germline (reference sequence). The length of the CDR3 is 11 residues. The V and J ends lost 0 bases and 7 bases respectively, with 6 bases between them. The CDR3 coding sequence is TGCAGTGCTAGAGATCTTAGTGGCTACACCTTC. Amino acid sequence: CSARDLSGYTF.

The chain combines TRBV2 with TRBJ2-7; the D gene is possibly TRBD1 (5 bases). CDR1 and CDR2 from the germline V gene are SNHLY and FYNNEI. This CDR3 contains 14 residues. Trimming shortened V by 5 bases and J by 0 bases, and 11 bases separated the two germline ends. CDR3 in amino acids: CASSYDRRSYEQYF. The DNA for the CDR3 is TGTGCCAGCAGTTACGACAGACGCTCCTACGAGCAGTACTTC. Full variable domain (outside the CDR3, taken from reference TRBV2 and TRBJ2-7): EPEVTQTPSHQVTQMGQEVILRCVPISNHLYFYWYRQILGQKVEFLVSFYNNEISEKSEIFDDQFSVERPDGSNFTLKIRSTKLEDSAMYFCASSYDRRSYEQYFGPGTRLTVT.

In this sample, this clone turned up once. The CDR3 coding sequence is TGTGCCAGCAGCCGGGATCCTGGGTACTACGAGCAGTACTTC. Encoded protein: CASSRDPGYYEQYF. The chain employs TRBV5-6 and TRBJ2-7, with TRBD2 as a possible D gene (5 bases). Germline-derived CDR1 and CDR2 are SGHDT and YYEEEE. V gave up 4 bases and J gave up 3 bases, with 14 bases separating them. CDR3 size: 14 residues.

This sequence joins TRBV9 and TRBJ2-2, with D maybe TRBD1 (5 bases). V shed 7 bases and J shed 1 base, with 8 bases lying between them. Germline-derived CDR1 and CDR2 are SGDLS and YYNGEE. This CDR3 is built from 13 residues. CDR3 DNA: TGTGCCAGCGCGCAGGGGAACACCGGGGAGCTGTTTTTT. It yields the protein CASAQGNTGELFF.

The genes are TRBV5-8 and TRBJ2-1; 8 bases are a match to TRBD1. The germline CDR1 and CDR2 sequences are SGHTS and YDEGEE. The CDR3 sequence is 17 residues long. J lost 0 bases, V lost 4 bases, and 9 bases had no gene match. CDR3 DNA: TGTGCCAGCAGCAAGAGGACAGGGCCCCTCTCCTACAATGAGCAGTTCTTC. This translates into CASSKRTGPLSYNEQFF.